Listed below are T cell receptor beta chains from one sample, sequenced in a study of STAT3 mutations in large granular lymphocyte leukemia. The assay was immunoSEQ multiplex PCR, and TCRdb's table has in-frame clones only and misses some. The repertoire holds approximately 2,500 clones, with approximately 51% as singletons. The material sequenced was peripheral blood mononuclear cells. The source is a man in his 60s with T-cell large granular lymphocyte leukemia. Some clones in this sample may be carry-over from other donors' samples. Each CDR3 is given with its conserved first and last residue. The D gene is left open where the match is weak. Where a row states a size, it is once, few, many or the class of an expanded clone; other rows omit it.

d_call: TRBD1
v_call: TRBV18
j_call: TRBJ2-7
cdr3_length: 14
clone_size: .
cdr3_nt: TGTGCCAGCTCACCTGGGACAGGGGTGGGCGAGCAGTACTTC
cdr3_aa: CASSPGTGVGEQYF

d_call: .
v_call: TRBV7-2
j_call: TRBJ1-2
cdr3_length: 18
clone_size: large
cdr3_nt: TGTGCCAGCAGCTTAGAAGGACAGCTATTCGCCCTGAACTATGGCTACACCTTC
cdr3_aa: CASSLEGQLFALNYGYTF

d_call: .
v_call: TRBV29-1
j_call: TRBJ1-2
cdr3_length: 13
clone_size: once
cdr3_nt: TGCAGCGTTGTTCTGGGGAATAGCTATGGCTACACCTTC
cdr3_aa: CSVVLGNSYGYTF

d_call: TRBD1
v_call: TRBV4-3
j_call: TRBJ1-6
cdr3_length: 14
clone_size: once
cdr3_nt: TGCGCCAGCAGCCGCAGGGGGGATAATTCACCCCTCCACTTT
cdr3_aa: CASSRRGDNSPLHF

d_call: TRBD1
v_call: TRBV5-1
j_call: TRBJ1-1
cdr3_length: 14
clone_size: .
cdr3_nt: TGCGCCAGCAGCTTGCAGGGGGGGGACACTGAAGCTTTCTTT
cdr3_aa: CASSLQGGDTEAFF

d_call: .
v_call: TRBV7-9
j_call: TRBJ1-1
cdr3_length: 17
clone_size: once
cdr3_nt: TGTGCCAGCAGCTTATCAGAGGGTGGGGGGGCGGACACTGAAGCTTTCTTT
cdr3_aa: CASSLSEGGGADTEAFF

d_call: .
v_call: TRBV7-9
j_call: TRBJ2-7
cdr3_length: 13
clone_size: .
cdr3_nt: TGTGCCAGCAGCGCCGAACTGGATTACGAGCAGTACTTC
cdr3_aa: CASSAELDYEQYF

d_call: .
v_call: TRBV29-1
j_call: TRBJ2-3
cdr3_length: 14
clone_size: .
cdr3_nt: TGCAGCGTACGGCGGGACGCAGGAATAGATACGCAGTATTTT
cdr3_aa: CSVRRDAGIDTQYF

d_call: .
v_call: TRBV29-1
j_call: TRBJ1-2
cdr3_length: 14
clone_size: medium-sized
cdr3_nt: TGCAGCGTTGAAGTTGCCAGGGCAAACTATGGCTACACCTTC
cdr3_aa: CSVEVARANYGYTF

d_call: .
v_call: TRBV18
j_call: TRBJ1-1
cdr3_length: 13
clone_size: .
cdr3_nt: TGTGCCAGCTCACAAGACACGAACACTGAAGCTTTCTTT
cdr3_aa: CASSQDTNTEAFF

d_call: TRBD1
v_call: TRBV5-6
j_call: TRBJ1-5
cdr3_length: 15
clone_size: few
cdr3_nt: TGTGCCAGCAGCGTCCGGGACAGCTGGTATCAGCCCCAGCATTTT
cdr3_aa: CASSVRDSWYQPQHF

d_call: TRBD1
v_call: TRBV29-1
j_call: TRBJ2-7
cdr3_length: 14
clone_size: .
cdr3_nt: TGCAGCGTTGCGCCCGGGACAGGCCCCTACGAGCAGTACTTC
cdr3_aa: CSVAPGTGPYEQYF

d_call: .
v_call: TRBV7-2
j_call: TRBJ1-5
cdr3_length: 15
clone_size: few
cdr3_nt: TGTGCCAGCAGCCAGGCGCCAGCCTCCAATTGGCCCCAGCATTTT
cdr3_aa: CASSQAPASNWPQHF

d_call: .
v_call: TRBV5-1
j_call: TRBJ1-6
cdr3_length: 14
clone_size: .
cdr3_nt: TGCGCCAGCAGCTTGGGGGGGATGGGGTCACCCCTCCACTTT
cdr3_aa: CASSLGGMGSPLHF

d_call: .
v_call: TRBV18
j_call: TRBJ2-7
cdr3_length: 14
clone_size: .
cdr3_nt: TGTGCCAGCTCACCACCGCGACAGCGTTACGAGCAGTACTTC
cdr3_aa: CASSPPRQRYEQYF

d_call: TRBD1
v_call: TRBV28
j_call: TRBJ2-7
cdr3_length: 15
clone_size: few
cdr3_nt: TGTGCCAGCAGAGTATCCGGGACAGGGGTCTACGAGCAGTACTTC
cdr3_aa: CASRVSGTGVYEQYF

d_call: TRBD1
v_call: TRBV13
j_call: TRBJ1-5
cdr3_length: 13
clone_size: .
cdr3_nt: TGTGCCAGCAGCTTTCGACAGGGACAGCCCCAGCATTTT
cdr3_aa: CASSFRQGQPQHF

d_call: .
v_call: TRBV5-4
j_call: TRBJ1-2
cdr3_length: 15
clone_size: .
cdr3_nt: TGTGCCAGCAGCTTGGCAGGGCCGGTGGACTATGGCTACACCTTC
cdr3_aa: CASSLAGPVDYGYTF

d_call: .
v_call: TRBV5-1
j_call: TRBJ2-7
cdr3_length: 13
clone_size: .
cdr3_nt: TGCGCCAGCAGCTTCTCTTGGGGGTACGAGCAGTACTTC
cdr3_aa: CASSFSWGYEQYF

d_call: .
v_call: TRBV5-1
j_call: TRBJ2-6
cdr3_length: 19
clone_size: .
cdr3_nt: TGCGCCAGCAGCTTAACAGGACCCGATTCCAGCTCTGGGGCCAACGTCCTGACTTTC
cdr3_aa: CASSLTGPDSSSGANVLTF

d_call: .
v_call: TRBV4-2
j_call: TRBJ1-1
cdr3_length: 13
clone_size: few
cdr3_nt: TGTGCCAGCAGCCAAGGGACGGTCACTGAAGCTTTCTTT
cdr3_aa: CASSQGTVTEAFF

d_call: .
v_call: TRBV18
j_call: TRBJ2-5
cdr3_length: 13
clone_size: .
cdr3_nt: TGTGCCAGCTCACAGCGGTTAGGGGAGACCCAGTACTTC
cdr3_aa: CASSQRLGETQYF

d_call: TRBD1
v_call: TRBV18
j_call: TRBJ1-6
cdr3_length: 16
clone_size: .
cdr3_nt: TGTGCCAGCTCACCTCTCGCCAGGGGGCTCGGTTCACCCCTCCACTTT
cdr3_aa: CASSPLARGLGSPLHF

d_call: TRBD1
v_call: TRBV5-1
j_call: TRBJ2-1
cdr3_length: 15
clone_size: .
cdr3_nt: TGCGCCAGCAGCCCCGGACAGGGGTTCTACAATGAGCAGTTCTTC
cdr3_aa: CASSPGQGFYNEQFF

d_call: TRBD1
v_call: TRBV2
j_call: TRBJ1-1
cdr3_length: 13
clone_size: few
cdr3_nt: TGTGCCAGCGTAGGACAGGCAAACACTGAAGCTTTCTTT
cdr3_aa: CASVGQANTEAFF

d_call: .
v_call: TRBV12-2
j_call: TRBJ2-1
cdr3_length: 15
clone_size: few
cdr3_nt: TGTGCAAGTCGCTCAGACGAACCCCCGGAGGATGAGCAGTTCTTC
cdr3_aa: CASRSDEPPEDEQFF

d_call: TRBD1
v_call: TRBV2
j_call: TRBJ2-7
cdr3_length: 13
clone_size: .
cdr3_nt: TGTGCCAGCAGTGCTACAGGGGGCGGCGAGCAGTACTTC
cdr3_aa: CASSATGGGEQYF

d_call: .
v_call: TRBV19
j_call: TRBJ2-7
cdr3_length: 13
clone_size: few
cdr3_nt: TGTGCCAGTAGTATTTCACTCGGATCCGAGCAGTACTTC
cdr3_aa: CASSISLGSEQYF

d_call: .
v_call: TRBV13
j_call: TRBJ1-6
cdr3_length: 17
clone_size: few
cdr3_nt: TGTGCCAGCAGCTTTGCGCAGGGATGGCCCTATAATTCACCCCTCCACTTT
cdr3_aa: CASSFAQGWPYNSPLHF

d_call: .
v_call: TRBV10-3
j_call: TRBJ2-1
cdr3_length: 14
clone_size: .
cdr3_nt: TGTGCCATCAGTGAGTACCAGTTAACGCGGGGGCAGTTCTTC
cdr3_aa: CAISEYQLTRGQFF